Below, 9 T cell receptor beta chains from the same sample are listed, as sequenced in a study of beta chain features in type 1 diabetes. General study points: Moderate but significant shortening of TCRB CDR3s was recorded in all four CD4+ subsets from Type 1 diabetes patients.

cDNA synthesis used the whole RNA isolate, giving expressed TCRB sequences. Clones were sequenced by immunoSEQ multiplex PCR, and TCRdb holds only the in-frame ones, with some missing. The repertoire includes some 350,000 clones, over 8.5% of them detected once, and approximately 0.6% sits in the top ten. These TCRs are of unknown antigen specificity. The specimen was central memory CD4+ T cells from blood. The receptors were sampled from a man younger than 45 with type 1 diabetes.

V and J are TRBV7-9 and TRBJ1-1, with D unclear. CDR3 length equals 11 residues. Germline V gene data show CDR1 as SEHNR and CDR2 as FQNEAQ (reference sequence). V was shortened by 4 bases and J by 11 bases, with 11 bases between the two germline ends. The CDR3 here is CASSSTNRAFF. CDR3 coding DNA: TGTGCCAGCAGCTCAACCAATAGGGCTTTCTTT.

At least ten counts were recorded for this clone. This chain uses TRBV9 with TRBJ2-2; TRBD2 might be the D (5 bases). V dropped 1 base and J dropped 1 base, with 11 bases sitting between them. The CDR3 is 16 residues long. Germline CDR1 reads SGDLS; CDR2 reads YYNGEE. The CDR3: CASSVRGRGNTGELFF. For the CDR3, the DNA is TGTGCCAGCAGCGTAAGAGGTCGGGGGAACACCGGGGAGCTGTTTTTT.

The chain couples TRBV5-4 to TRBJ2-3; 10 bases agree with TRBD1. CDR3 length equals 16 residues. With 4 bases clipped from V and 0 bases from J, the junction kept 5 bases outside the gene matches. The V gene's germline CDR1 is SGHNT and CDR2 YYREEE (reference sequence). CDR3 DNA: TGTGCCAGCAGCAAGAGGACAGGGGGTAGCACAGATACGCAGTATTTT. Protein sequence: CASSKRTGGSTDTQYF. The complete variable domain, with remaining parts taken from reference TRBV5-4 and TRBJ2-3, reads ETGVTQSPTHLIKTRGQQVTLRCSSQSGHNTVSWYQQALGQGPQFIFQYYREEENGRGNFPPRFSGLQFPNYSSELNVNALELDDSALYLCASSKRTGGSTDTQYFGPGTRLTVL.

With respect to this clone: The junction departs from germline at one end; a sequencing error may be responsible. V gene TRBV7-9 combines with J gene TRBJ2-7; D assignment may be TRBD1 or TRBD2 (5 bases each). This CDR3 is 13 amino acids long. The germline gives CDR1 SEHNR, CDR2 FQNEAQ (reference sequence). CDR3 loop: CASSLGRSYEQYF. As DNA, the CDR3 is TGTGCTAGCAGCTTGGGACGCTCCTACGAGCAGTACTTC.

The chain is built from TRBV28 and TRBJ1-1; maybe TRBD1 (5 bases). Germline CDR1 MDHEN, CDR2 SYDVKM. The CDR3 runs to 11 residues. Trimming left V 5 bases short and J 8 bases short, with 9 bases between. CDR3 nucleotides: TGTGCCAGCAGTGTGCCAGGGGAAGCTTTCTTT. This translates into CASSVPGEAFF. Using reference TRBV28 and TRBJ1-1 for the parts outside the CDR3, the full variable domain is DVKVTQSSRYLVKRTGEKVFLECVQDMDHENMFWYRQDPGLGLRLIYFSYDVKMKEKGDIPEGYSVSREKKERFSLILESASTNQTSMYLCASSVPGEAFFGQGTRLTVV.

J is TRBJ2-3 and V is TRBV5-4, with 12 bases that match TRBD2. Germline V gives CDR1 SGHNT, CDR2 YYREEE (reference sequence). CDR3 length equals 16 residues. With 2 bases clipped from V and 2 bases from J, the junction kept 3 bases outside the gene matches. CDR3 protein: CASSLRTSGTTDTQYF. CDR3 coding DNA: TGTGCCAGCAGCTTAAGGACTAGCGGGACCACAGATACGCAGTATTTT. Using reference TRBV5-4 and TRBJ2-3 for the parts outside the CDR3, the full variable domain is ETGVTQSPTHLIKTRGQQVTLRCSSQSGHNTVSWYQQALGQGPQFIFQYYREEENGRGNFPPRFSGLQFPNYSSELNVNALELDDSALYLCASSLRTSGTTDTQYFGPGTRLTVL.

Only a few counts were recorded for this clone. The CDR3 nucleotides are TGTGCCAGCAGCGGACAGGGCCGCTCCTCCTACAATGAGCAGTTCTTC. Amino acid sequence: CASSGQGRSSYNEQFF. This chain links TRBV2 with TRBJ2-1; 8 bases map to TRBD1. V lost 6 bases, J lost 0 bases, and 7 bases stayed unmatched. Germline V CDR1 and CDR2: SNHLY, FYNNEI. There are 16 residues in the CDR3.

V and J are TRBV10-1 and TRBJ1-1; weak D call: TRBD1 (5 bases). The germline V gene has CDR1 WNHNN and CDR2 SYGVQD (reference sequence). The V and J ends lost 2 bases and 8 bases respectively, with 6 bases between them. This CDR3 spans 11 amino acids. CDR3 residues: CASSEGTEAFF. In DNA form, the CDR3 reads TGCGCCAGCAGTGAGGGGACGGAAGCTTTCTTT.

This chain joins TRBV18 and TRBJ1-2; 8 bases agree with TRBD1. This CDR3 is 17 amino acids long. V was pared by 1 base and J by 4 bases, with 11 bases of the junction left unmatched. Germline assignment: CDR1 KGHSH and CDR2 LQKENI. This CDR3 is CASSPQGPGTGFYGYTF. Here the CDR3 DNA reads TGTGCCAGCTCACCACAGGGGCCCGGGACAGGATTCTATGGCTACACCTTC.